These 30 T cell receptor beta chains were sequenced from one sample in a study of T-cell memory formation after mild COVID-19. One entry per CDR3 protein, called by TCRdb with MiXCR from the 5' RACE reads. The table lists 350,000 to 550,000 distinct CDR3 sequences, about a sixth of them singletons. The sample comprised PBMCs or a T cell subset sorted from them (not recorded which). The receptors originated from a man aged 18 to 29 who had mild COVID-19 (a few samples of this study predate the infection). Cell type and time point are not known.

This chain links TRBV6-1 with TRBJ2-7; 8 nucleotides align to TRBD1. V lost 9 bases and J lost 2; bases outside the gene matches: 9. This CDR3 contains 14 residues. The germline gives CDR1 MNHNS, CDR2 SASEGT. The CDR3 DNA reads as TGTGCCAGAAGGGACCCGGGACAGGCCTACGAGCAGTACTTC. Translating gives CARRDPGQAYEQYF.

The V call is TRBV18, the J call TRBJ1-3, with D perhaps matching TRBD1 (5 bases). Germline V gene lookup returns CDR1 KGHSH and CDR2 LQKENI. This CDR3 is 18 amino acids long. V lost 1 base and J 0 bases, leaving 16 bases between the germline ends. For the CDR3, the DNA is TGTGCCAGCTCACCACTTGGGGCATCCGGACCCTCTGGAAACACCATATATTTT. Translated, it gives CASSPLGASGPSGNTIYF.

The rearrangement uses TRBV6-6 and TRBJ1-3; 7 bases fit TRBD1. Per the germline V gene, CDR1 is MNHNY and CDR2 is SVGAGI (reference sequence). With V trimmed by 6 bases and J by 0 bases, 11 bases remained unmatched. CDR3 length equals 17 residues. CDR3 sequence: CASRIGQATYSGNTIYF. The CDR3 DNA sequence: TGTGCCAGCAGGATCGGACAGGCCACTTACTCTGGAAACACCATATATTTT.

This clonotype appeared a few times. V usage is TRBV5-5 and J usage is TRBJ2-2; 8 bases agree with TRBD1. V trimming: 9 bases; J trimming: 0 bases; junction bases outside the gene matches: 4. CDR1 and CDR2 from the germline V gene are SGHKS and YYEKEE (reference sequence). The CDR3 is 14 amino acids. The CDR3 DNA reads TGTGCCACCGGGACAGGAGCGAACACCGGGGAGCTGTTTTTT. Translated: CATGTGANTGELFF.

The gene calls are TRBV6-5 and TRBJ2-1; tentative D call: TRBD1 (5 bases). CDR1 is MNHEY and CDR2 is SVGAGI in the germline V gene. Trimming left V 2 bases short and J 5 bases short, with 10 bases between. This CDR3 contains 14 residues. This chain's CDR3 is CASSYMQGDNEQFF. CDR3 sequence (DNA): TGTGCCAGCAGTTACATGCAGGGTGACAATGAGCAGTTCTTC.

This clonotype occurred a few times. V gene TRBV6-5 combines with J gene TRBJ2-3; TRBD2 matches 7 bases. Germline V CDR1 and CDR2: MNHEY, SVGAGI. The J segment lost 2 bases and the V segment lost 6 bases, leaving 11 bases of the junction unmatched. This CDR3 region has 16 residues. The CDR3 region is CASSQGGGTITDTQYF. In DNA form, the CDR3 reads TGTGCCAGCAGCCAAGGTGGGGGGACTATCACAGATACGCAGTATTTT.

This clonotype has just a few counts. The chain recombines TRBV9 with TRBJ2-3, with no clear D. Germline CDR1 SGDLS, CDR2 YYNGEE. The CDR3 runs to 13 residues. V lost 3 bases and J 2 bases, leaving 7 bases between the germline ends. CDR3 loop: CASSGESTDTQYF. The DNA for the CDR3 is TGTGCCAGCAGCGGCGAGTCCACAGATACGCAGTATTTT. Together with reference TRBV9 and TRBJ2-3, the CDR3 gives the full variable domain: DSGVTQTPKHLITATGQRVTLRCSPRSGDLSVYWYQQSLDQGLQFLIQYYNGEERAKGNILERFSAQQFPDLHSELNLSSLELGDSALYFCASSGESTDTQYFGPGTRLTVL.

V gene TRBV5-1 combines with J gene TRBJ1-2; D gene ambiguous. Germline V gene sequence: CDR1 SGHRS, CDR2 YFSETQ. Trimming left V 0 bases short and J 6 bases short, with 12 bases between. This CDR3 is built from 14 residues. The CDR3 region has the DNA TGCGCCAGCAGCTTGGTAAAGGGCTCGGATGGCTACACCTTC. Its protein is CASSLVKGSDGYTF.

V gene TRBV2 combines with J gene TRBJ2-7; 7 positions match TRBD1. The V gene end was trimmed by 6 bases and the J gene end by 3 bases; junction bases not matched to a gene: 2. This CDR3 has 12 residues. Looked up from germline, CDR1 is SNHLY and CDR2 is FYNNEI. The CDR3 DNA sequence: TGTGCCAGCAGGACAGGGAACTACGAGCAGTACTTC. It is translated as CASRTGNYEQYF.

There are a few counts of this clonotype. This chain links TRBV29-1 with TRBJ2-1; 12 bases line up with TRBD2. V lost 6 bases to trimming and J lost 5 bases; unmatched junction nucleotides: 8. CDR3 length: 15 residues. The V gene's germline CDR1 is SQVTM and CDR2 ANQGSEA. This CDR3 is CSVILAGGLNNEQFF. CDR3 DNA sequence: TGCAGCGTAATACTAGCGGGGGGCCTTAACAATGAGCAGTTCTTC.

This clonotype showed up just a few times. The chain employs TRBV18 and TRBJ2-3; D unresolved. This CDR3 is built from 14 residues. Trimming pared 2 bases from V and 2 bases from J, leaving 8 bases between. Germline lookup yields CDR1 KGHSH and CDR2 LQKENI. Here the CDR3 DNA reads TGTGCCAGCTCACCAAATCCCGCCACAGATACGCAGTATTTT. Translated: CASSPNPATDTQYF.

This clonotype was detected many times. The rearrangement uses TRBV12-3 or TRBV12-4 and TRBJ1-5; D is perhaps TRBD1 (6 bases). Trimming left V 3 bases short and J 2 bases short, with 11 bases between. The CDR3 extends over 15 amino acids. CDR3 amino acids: CASSFGRQGNQPQHF. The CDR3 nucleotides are TGTGCCAGCAGTTTCGGACGACAGGGCAATCAGCCCCAGCATTTT.

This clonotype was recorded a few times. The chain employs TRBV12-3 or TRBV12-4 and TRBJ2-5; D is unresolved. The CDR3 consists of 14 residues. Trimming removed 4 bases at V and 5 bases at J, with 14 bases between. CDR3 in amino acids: CASSSLERGETQYF. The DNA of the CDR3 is TGTGCCAGCAGTTCGCTGGAGAGAGGCGAGACCCAGTACTTC.

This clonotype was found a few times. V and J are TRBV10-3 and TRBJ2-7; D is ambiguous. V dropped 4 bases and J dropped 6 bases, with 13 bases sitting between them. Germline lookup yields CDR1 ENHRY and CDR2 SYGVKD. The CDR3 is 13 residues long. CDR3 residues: CAISADLPLEQYF. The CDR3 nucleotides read TGTGCCATCAGTGCGGATTTACCCCTCGAGCAGTACTTC.

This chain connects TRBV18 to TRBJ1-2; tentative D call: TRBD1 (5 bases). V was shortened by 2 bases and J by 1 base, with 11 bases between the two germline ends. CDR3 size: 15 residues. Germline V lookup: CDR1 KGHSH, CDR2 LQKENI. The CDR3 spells CASSPDSFLNYGYTF. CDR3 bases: TGTGCCAGCTCACCAGACAGCTTTCTTAACTATGGCTACACCTTC. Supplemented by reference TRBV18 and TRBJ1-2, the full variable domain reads NAGVMQNPRHLVRRRGQEARLRCSPMKGHSHVYWYRQLPEEGLKFMVYLQKENIIDESGMPKERFSAEFPKEGPSILRIQQVVRGDSAAYFCASSPDSFLNYGYTFGSGTRLTVV.

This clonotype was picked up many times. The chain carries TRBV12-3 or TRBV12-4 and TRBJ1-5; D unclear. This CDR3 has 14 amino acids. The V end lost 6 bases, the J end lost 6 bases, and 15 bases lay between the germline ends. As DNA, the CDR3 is TGTGCCAGCAGGTCCGGGCCGGCATTTCAGCCCCAGCATTTT. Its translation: CASRSGPAFQPQHF.

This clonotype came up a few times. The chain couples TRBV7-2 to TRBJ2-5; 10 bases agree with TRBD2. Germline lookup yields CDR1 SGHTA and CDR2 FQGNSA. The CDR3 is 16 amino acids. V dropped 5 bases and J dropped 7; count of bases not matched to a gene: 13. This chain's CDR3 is CASSPNIAGGAGTQYF. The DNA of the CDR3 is TGTGCCAGCAGCCCCAATATAGCGGGGGGCGCGGGGACCCAGTACTTC.

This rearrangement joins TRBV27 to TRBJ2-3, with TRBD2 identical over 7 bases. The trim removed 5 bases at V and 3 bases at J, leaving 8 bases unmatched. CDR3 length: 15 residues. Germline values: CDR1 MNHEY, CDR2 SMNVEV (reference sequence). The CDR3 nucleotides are TGTGCCAGCAGTCTTTGGGCTAGCGGAACAGATACGCAGTATTTT. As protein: CASSLWASGTDTQYF.

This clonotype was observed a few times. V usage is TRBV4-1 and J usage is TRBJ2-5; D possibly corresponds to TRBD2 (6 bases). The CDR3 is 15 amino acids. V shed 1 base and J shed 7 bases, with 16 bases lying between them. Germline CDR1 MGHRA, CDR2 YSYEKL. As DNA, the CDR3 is TGCGCCAGCAGCCAAGGAGCGGGCAACTCCGGGACCCAGTACTTC. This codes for CASSQGAGNSGTQYF.

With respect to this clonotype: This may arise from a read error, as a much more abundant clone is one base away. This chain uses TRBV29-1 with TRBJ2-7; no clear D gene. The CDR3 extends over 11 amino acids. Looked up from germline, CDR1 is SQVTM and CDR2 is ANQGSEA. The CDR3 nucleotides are TGCAGCGTTGCTCAGTACTACCAGCAGTACTTC. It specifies CSVAQYYQQYF.

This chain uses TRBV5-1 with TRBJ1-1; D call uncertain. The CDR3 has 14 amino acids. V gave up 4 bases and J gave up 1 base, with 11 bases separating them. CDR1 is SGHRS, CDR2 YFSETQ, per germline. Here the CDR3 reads CASSPGRPNTEAFF. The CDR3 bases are TGCGCCAGCAGCCCGGGTCGCCCGAACACTGAAGCTTTCTTT.

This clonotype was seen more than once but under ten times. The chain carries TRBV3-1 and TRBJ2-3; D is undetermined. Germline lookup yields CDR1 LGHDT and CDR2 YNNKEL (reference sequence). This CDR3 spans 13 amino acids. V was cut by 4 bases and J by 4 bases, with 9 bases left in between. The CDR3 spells CASSPATPDTQYF. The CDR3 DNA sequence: TGTGCCAGCAGCCCCGCGACTCCAGATACGCAGTATTTT.

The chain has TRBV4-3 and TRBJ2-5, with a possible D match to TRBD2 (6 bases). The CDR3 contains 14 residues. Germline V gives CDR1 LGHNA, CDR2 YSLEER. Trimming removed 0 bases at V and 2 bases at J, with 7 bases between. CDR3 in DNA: TGCGCCAGCAGCCAAGATCGGGGGCAAGAGACCCAGTACTTC. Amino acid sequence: CASSQDRGQETQYF.

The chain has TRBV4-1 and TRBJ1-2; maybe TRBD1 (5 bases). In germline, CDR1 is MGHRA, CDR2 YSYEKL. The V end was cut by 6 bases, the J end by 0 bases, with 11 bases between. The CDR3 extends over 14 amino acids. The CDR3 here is CASSSGFPNYGYTF. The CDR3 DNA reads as TGCGCCAGCAGTTCAGGGTTTCCTAACTATGGCTACACCTTC.

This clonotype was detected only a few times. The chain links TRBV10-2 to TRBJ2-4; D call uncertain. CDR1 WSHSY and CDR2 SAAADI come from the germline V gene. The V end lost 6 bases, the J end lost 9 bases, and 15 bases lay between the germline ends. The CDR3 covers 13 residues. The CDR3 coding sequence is TGCGCCAGCAGCCGCGTATCCTGGACCATTCAGTACTTC. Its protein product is CASSRVSWTIQYF.

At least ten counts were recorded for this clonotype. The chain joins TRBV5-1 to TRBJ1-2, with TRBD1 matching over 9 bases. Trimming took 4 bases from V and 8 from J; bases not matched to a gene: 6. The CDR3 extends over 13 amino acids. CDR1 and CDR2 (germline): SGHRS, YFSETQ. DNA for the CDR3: TGCGCCAGCAGCCCGGGACAGGGTGAGGGCTACACCTTC. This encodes CASSPGQGEGYTF.

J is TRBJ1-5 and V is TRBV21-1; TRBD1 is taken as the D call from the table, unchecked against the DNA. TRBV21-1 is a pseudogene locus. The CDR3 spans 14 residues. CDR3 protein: CASTPRSSNQPQHF. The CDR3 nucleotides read TGTGCCAGCACCCCCAGGTCATCCAATCAGCCCCAGCATTTT.

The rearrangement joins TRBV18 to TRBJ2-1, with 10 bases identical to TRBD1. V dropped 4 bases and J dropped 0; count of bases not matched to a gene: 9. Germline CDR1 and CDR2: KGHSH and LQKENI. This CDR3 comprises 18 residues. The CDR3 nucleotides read TGTGCCAGCTCACGTTCCGGGACAGGGGTGAGCTCCTACAATGAGCAGTTCTTC. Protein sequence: CASSRSGTGVSSYNEQFF.

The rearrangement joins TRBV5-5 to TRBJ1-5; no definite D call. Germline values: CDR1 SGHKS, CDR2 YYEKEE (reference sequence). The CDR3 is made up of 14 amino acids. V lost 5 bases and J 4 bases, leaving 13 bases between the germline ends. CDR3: CASSREADNQPQHF. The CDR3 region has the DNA TGTGCCAGCAGTAGGGAGGCAGATAATCAGCCCCAGCATTTT.

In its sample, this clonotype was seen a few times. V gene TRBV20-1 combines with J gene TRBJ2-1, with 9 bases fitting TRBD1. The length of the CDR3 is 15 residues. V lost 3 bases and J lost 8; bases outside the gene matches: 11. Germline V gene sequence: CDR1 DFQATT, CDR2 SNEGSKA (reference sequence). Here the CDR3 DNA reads TGCAGTGCTAGGATGGGACAGGGCAGGAGGGATGAGCAGTTCTTC. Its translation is CSARMGQGRRDEQFF.